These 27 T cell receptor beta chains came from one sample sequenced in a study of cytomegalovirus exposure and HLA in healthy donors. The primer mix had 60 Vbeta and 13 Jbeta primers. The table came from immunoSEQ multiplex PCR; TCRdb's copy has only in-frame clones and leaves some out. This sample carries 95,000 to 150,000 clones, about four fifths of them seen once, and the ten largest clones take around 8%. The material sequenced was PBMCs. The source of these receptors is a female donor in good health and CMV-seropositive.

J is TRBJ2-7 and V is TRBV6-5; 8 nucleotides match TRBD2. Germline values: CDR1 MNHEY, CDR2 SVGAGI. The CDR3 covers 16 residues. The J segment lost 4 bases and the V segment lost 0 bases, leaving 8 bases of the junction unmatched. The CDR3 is CASSYSYRGGMYEQYF. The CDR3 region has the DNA TGTGCCAGCAGTTACTCGTATCGGGGGGGCATGTACGAGCAGTACTTC.

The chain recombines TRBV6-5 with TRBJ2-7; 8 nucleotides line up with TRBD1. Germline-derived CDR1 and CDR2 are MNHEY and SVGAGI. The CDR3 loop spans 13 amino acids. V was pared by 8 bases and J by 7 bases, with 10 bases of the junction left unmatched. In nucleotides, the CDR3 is TGTGCCAGCGGGCAGGGGGCGCCGCGGGAGCAGTACTTC. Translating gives CASGQGAPREQYF.

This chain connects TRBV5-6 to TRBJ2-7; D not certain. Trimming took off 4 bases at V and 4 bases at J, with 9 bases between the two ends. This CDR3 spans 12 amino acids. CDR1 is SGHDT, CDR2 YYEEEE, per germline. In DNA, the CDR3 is TGTGCCAGCAGCACTGACAAATACGAGCAGTACTTC. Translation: CASSTDKYEQYF.

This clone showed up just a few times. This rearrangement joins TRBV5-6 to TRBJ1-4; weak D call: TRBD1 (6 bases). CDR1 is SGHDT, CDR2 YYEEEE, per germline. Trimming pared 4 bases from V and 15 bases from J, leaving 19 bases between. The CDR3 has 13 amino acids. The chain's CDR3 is CASSILLTGRVFF. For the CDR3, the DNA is TGTGCCAGCAGCATCCTACTAACAGGGCGAGTGTTTTTT.

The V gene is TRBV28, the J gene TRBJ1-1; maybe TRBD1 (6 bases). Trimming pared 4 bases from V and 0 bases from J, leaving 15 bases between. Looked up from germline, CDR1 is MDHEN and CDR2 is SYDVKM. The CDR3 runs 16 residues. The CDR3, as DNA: TGTGCCAGCAGTTCCGCTGGGGGGGCCCTGAACACTGAAGCTTTCTTT. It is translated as CASSSAGGALNTEAFF.

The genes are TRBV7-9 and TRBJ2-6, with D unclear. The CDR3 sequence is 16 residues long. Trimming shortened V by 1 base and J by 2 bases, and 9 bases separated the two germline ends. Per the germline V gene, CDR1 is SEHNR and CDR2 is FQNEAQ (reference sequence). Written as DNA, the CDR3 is TGTGCCAGCAGCTTAGGTTTGCTAGCTGGGGCCAACGTCCTGACTTTC. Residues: CASSLGLLAGANVLTF.

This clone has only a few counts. The CDR3 spells CAWSVQGGSNQPQHF. For the CDR3, the DNA is TGTGCCTGGAGTGTACAAGGGGGTAGCAATCAGCCCCAGCATTTT. The chain uses TRBV30 and TRBJ1-5; D is perhaps TRBD1 (6 bases). Germline loops: CDR1 GTSNPN, CDR2 SVGIG (reference sequence). This CDR3 has 15 residues. Trimming pared 0 bases from V and 0 bases from J, leaving 9 bases between.

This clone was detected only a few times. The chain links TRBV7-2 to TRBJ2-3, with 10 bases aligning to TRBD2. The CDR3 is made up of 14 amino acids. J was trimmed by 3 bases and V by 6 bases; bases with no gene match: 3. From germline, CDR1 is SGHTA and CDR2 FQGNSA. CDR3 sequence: CASRLAGVTDTQYF. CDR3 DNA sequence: TGTGCCAGCAGGCTAGCGGGGGTTACAGATACGCAGTATTTT. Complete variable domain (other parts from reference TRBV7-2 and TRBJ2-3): GAGVSQSPSNKVTEKGKDVELRCDPISGHTALYWYRQSLGQGLEFLIYFQGNSAPDKSGLPSDRFSAERTGGSVSTLTIQRTQQEDSAVYLCASRLAGVTDTQYFGPGTRLTVL.

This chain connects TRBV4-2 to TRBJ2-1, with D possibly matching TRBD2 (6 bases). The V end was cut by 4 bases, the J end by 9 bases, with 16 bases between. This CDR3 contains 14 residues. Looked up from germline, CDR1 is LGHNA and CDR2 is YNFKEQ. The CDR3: CASSPGLQWGEQFF. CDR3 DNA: TGTGCCAGCAGCCCGGGACTCCAATGGGGTGAGCAGTTCTTC.

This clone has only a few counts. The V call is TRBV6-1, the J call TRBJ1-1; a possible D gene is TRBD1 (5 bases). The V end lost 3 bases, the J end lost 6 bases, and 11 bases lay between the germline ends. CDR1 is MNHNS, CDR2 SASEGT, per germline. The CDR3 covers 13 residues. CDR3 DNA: TGTGCCAGCAGTGAGACAGTGGACCCTGAAGCTTTCTTT. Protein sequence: CASSETVDPEAFF.

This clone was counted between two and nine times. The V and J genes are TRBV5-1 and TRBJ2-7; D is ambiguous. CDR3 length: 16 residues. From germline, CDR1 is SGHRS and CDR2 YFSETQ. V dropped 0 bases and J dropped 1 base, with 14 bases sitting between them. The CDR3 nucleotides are TGCGCCAGCAGCTTGGATCCGGAGTCGGCTTCCTACGAGCAGTACTTC. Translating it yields CASSLDPESASYEQYF.

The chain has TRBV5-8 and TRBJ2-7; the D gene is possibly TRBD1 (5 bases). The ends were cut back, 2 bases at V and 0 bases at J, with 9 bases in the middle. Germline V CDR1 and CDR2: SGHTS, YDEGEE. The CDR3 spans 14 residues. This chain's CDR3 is CASSFRGSSYEQYF. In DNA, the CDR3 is TGTGCCAGCAGCTTTAGGGGAAGCTCCTACGAGCAGTACTTC.

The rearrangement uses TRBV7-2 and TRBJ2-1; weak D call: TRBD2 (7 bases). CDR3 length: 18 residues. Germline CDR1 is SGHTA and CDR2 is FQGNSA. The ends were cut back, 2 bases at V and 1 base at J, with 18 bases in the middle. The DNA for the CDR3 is TGTGCCAGCAGCTTAAGAACAGGGAGGGGAAGGTCCTACAATGAGCAGTTCTTC. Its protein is CASSLRTGRGRSYNEQFF.

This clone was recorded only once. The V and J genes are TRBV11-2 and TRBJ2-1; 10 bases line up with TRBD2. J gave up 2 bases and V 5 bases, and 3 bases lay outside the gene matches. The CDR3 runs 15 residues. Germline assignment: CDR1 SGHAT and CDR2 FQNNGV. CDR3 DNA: TGTGCCAGCAGCCTCAGCGGGGGGGCCTACAATGAGCAGTTCTTC. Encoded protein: CASSLSGGAYNEQFF. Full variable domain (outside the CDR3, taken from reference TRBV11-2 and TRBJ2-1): EAGVAQSPRYKIIEKRQSVAFWCNPISGHATLYWYQQILGQGPKLLIQFQNNGVVDDSQLPKDRFSAERLKGVDSTLKIQPAKLEDSAVYLCASSLSGGAYNEQFFGPGTRLTVL.

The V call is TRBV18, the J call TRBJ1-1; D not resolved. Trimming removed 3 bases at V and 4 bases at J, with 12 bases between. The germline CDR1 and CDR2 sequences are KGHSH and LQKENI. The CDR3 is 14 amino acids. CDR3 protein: CASSPLGRATEAFF. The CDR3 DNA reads TGTGCCAGCTCACCGCTCGGGCGGGCCACTGAAGCTTTCTTT.

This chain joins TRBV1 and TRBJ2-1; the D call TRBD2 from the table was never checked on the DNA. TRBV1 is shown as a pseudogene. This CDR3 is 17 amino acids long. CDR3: CTSSPPTGQRGGYEQFF. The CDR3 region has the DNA TGCACCAGCAGCCCCCCGACTGGCCAGCGGGGGGGCTATGAGCAGTTCTTC.

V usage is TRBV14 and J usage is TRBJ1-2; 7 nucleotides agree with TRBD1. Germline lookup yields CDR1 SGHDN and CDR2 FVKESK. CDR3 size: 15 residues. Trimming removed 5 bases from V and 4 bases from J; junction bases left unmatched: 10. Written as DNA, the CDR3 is TGTGCCAGCAGCGATAATGACAGGGTCGGCTATGGCTACACCTTC. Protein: CASSDNDRVGYGYTF.

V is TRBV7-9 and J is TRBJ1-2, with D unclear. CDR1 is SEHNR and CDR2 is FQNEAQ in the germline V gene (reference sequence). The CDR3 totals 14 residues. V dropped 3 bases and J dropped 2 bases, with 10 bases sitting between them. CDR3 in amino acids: CASSFYDTNYGYTF. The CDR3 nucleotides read TGTGCCAGCAGCTTTTACGACACCAACTATGGCTACACCTTC. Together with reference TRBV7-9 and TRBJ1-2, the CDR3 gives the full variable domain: DTGVSQNPRHKITKRGQNVTFRCDPISEHNRLYWYRQTLGQGPEFLTYFQNEAQLEKSRLLSDRFSAERPKGSFSTLEIQRTEQGDSAMYLCASSFYDTNYGYTFGSGTRLTVV.

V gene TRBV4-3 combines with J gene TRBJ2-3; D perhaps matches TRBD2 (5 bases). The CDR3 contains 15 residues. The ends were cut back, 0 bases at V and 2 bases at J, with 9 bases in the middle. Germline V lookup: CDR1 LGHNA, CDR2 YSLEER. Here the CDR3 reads CASSQDGGFTDTQYF. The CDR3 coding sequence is TGCGCCAGCAGCCAAGACGGCGGGTTCACAGATACGCAGTATTTT.

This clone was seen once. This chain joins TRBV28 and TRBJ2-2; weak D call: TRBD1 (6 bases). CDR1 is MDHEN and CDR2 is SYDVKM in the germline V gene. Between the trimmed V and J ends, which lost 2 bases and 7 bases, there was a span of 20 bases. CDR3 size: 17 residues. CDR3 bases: TGTGCCAGCAGTTTACCGACAGGTGGTCCGGATTTCGGGGAGCTGTTTTTT. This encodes CASSLPTGGPDFGELFF.

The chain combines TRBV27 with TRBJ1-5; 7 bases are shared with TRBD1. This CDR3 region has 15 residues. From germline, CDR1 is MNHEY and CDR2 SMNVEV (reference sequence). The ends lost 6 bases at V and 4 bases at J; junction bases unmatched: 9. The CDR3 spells CASSLNAGGNQPQHF. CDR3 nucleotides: TGTGCCAGCAGCCTTAACGCAGGGGGGAATCAGCCCCAGCATTTT.

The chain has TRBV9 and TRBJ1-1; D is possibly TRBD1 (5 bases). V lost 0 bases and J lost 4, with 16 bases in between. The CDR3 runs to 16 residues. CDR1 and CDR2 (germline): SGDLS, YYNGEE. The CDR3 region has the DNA TGTGCCAGCAGCGTAGTCGTGTCAGGGTTTTCCACTGAAGCTTTCTTT. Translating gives CASSVVVSGFSTEAFF. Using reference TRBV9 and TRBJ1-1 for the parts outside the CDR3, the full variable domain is DSGVTQTPKHLITATGQRVTLRCSPRSGDLSVYWYQQSLDQGLQFLIQYYNGEERAKGNILERFSAQQFPDLHSELNLSSLELGDSALYFCASSVVVSGFSTEAFFGQGTRLTVV.

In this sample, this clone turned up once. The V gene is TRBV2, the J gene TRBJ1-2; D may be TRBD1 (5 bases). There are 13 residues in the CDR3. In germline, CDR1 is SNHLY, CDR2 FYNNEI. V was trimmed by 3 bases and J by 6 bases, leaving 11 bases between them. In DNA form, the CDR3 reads TGTGCCAGCAGTGAGGAGAGACAGAATGGCTACACCTTC. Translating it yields CASSEERQNGYTF. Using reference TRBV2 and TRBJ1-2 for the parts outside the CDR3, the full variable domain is EPEVTQTPSHQVTQMGQEVILRCVPISNHLYFYWYRQILGQKVEFLVSFYNNEISEKSEIFDDQFSVERPDGSNFTLKIRSTKLEDSAMYFCASSEERQNGYTFGSGTRLTVV.

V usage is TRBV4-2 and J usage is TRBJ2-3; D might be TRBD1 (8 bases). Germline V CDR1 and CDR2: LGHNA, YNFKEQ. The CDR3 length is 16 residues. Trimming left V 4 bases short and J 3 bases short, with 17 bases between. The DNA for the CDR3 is TGTGCCAGCAGCCTTCCGACAGGGGAGGGGACAGATACGCAGTATTTT. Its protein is CASSLPTGEGTDTQYF.

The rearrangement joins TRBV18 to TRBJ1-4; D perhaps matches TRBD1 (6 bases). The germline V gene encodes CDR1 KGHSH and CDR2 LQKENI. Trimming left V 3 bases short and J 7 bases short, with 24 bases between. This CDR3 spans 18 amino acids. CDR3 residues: CASSPQSSPPGEGEKLFF. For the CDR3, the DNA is TGTGCCAGCTCACCCCAAAGCTCGCCGCCAGGGGAGGGTGAAAAACTGTTTTTT.

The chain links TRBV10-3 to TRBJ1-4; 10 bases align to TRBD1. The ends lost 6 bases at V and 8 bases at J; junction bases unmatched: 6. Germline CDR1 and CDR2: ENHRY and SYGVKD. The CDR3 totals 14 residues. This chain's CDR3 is CAIRSGTGDEKLFF. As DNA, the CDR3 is TGTGCCATCAGATCCGGGACAGGGGACGAAAAACTGTTTTTT.

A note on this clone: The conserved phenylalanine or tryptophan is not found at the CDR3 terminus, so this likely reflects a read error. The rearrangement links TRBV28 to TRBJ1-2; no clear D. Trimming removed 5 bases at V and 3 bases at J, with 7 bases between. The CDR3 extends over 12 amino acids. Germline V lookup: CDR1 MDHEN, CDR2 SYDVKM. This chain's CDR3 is CASSRTDYGYTL. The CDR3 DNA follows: TGTGCCAGCAGTAGGACGGACTATGGCTACACCCTC.